The 4 T cell receptor beta chains in this list originate from one sample, sequenced in a study of blood T cells in healthy people across ages. Combining a sample-barcoded 5' primer with a J-beta primer mix, a second PCR ran for about 6 to 11 cycles. TCRdb reanalysed the 5' RACE reads using MiXCR and keeps one entry per CDR3 protein. The table includes 800,000 to 1,300,000 distinct CDR3 sequences, 20% to 25% detected once. Another study also made use of these data, one on T cells of mothers and their children.

The sequenced sample consisted of blood. Every receptor here comes from a girl aged 2 to 10 in good health.

V and J are TRBV7-9 and TRBJ1-4; a possible D gene is TRBD1 (6 bases). Germline loops: CDR1 SEHNR, CDR2 FQNEAQ (reference sequence). Between the trimmed V and J ends, which lost 3 bases and 1 base, there was a span of 9 bases. This CDR3 spans 15 amino acids. The CDR3 protein is CASSFPRGTNEKLFF. CDR3 nucleotide sequence: TGTGCCAGCAGCTTCCCCAGGGGAACTAATGAAAAACTGTTTTTT.

This chain uses TRBV20-1 with TRBJ2-3; TRBD2 agrees at 9 bases. With V trimmed by 4 bases and J by 3 bases, 20 bases remained unmatched. The germline V gene has CDR1 DFQATT and CDR2 SNEGSKA (reference sequence). CDR3 size: 19 residues. CDR3 region: CSAMSAWGSGSFHTDTQYF. The CDR3 DNA is TGCAGTGCTATGAGTGCATGGGGTAGCGGGAGCTTTCATACAGATACGCAGTATTTT.

This clonotype came up a few times. The genes are TRBV12-3 or TRBV12-4 and TRBJ1-1, with D possibly TRBD1 on 5 matching bases. V dropped 3 bases and J dropped 3 bases, with 11 bases sitting between them. The CDR3 length is 14 residues. The CDR3 spells CASSFKGTDTEAFF. The CDR3 DNA reads TGTGCCAGCAGTTTTAAGGGGACGGACACTGAAGCTTTCTTT.

This rearrangement joins TRBV7-9 to TRBJ2-4, with D maybe TRBD1 (6 bases). Trimming pared 5 bases from V and 1 base from J, leaving 18 bases between. The CDR3 runs to 17 residues. Per the germline V gene, CDR1 is SEHNR and CDR2 is FQNEAQ (reference sequence). CDR3 sequence reads: CASSHRGAGAAKNIQYF. The CDR3 nucleotides are TGTGCCAGCAGCCACCGGGGCGCAGGGGCGGCCAAAAACATTCAGTACTTC.